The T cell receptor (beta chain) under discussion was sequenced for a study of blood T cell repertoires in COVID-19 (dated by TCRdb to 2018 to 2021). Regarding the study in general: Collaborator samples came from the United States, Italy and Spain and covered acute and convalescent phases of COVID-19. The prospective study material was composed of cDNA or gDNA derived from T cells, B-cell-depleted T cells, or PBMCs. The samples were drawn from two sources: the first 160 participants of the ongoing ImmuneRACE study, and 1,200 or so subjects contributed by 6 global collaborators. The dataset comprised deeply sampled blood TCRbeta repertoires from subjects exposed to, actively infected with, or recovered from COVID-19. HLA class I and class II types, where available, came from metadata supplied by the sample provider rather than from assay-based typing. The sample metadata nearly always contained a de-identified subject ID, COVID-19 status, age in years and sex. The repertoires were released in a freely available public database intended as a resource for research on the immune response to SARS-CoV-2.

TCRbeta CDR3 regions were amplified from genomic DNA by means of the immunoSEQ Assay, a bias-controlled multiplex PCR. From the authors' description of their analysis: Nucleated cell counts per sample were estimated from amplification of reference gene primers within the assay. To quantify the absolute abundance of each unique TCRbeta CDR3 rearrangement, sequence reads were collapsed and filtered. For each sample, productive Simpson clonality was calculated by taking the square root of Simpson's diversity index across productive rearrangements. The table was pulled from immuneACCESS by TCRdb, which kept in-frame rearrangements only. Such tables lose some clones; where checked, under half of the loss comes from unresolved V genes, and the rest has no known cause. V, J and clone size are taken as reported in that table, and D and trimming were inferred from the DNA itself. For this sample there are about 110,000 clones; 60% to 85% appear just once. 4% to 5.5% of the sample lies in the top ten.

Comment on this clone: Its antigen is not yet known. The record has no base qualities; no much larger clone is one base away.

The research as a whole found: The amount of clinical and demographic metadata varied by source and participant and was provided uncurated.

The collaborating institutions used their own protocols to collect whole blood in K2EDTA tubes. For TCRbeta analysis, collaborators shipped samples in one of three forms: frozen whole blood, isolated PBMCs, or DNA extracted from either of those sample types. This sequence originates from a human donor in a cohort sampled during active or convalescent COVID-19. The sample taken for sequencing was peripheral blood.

The sequence in DNA is TGTGCCAGCAGTGACTCAGGTCCAAGGCCCCGGGGTTTGCAGTACTTC. Its amino acids are CASSDSGPRPRGLQYF. This chain joins TRBV6-4 to TRBJ2-7; the D segment could be TRBD2, given 5 matching bases. The CDR3 has 16 amino acids, counting the end cysteine and phenylalanine. Only the CDR3 portion is preserved as DNA: 48 bases, with reading frame beginning at the first base. Reading the germline V gene gives CDR1 MRHNA and CDR2 SNTAGT. V and J lose 0 bases and 9 bases, and a span of 21 bases separates them.